What follows is one TCR beta chain and its context. The data derive from a study of blood T cell repertoires in COVID-19. In the authors' methods: The authors estimated nucleated cell counts from reference gene primer amplification. TCRdb's table, derived via immunoSEQ multiplex PCR, lists solely in-frame clones and lacks some. V, J and clone size were drawn from that table, and D and trimming were deduced from the DNA. Altogether over 55,000 clones are present, about 76% being singletons, with the ten largest covering 32%. This sequence originates from a human donor in a cohort sampled during active COVID-19. The sequenced sample was peripheral blood.

DNA for the CDR3: TGTGCCAGCAGGAGAAGCAATCAGCCCCAGCATTTT. Translated: CASRRSNQPQHF. V gene TRBV6-5 combines with J gene TRBJ1-5; no firm D call. Trimming shortened V by 6 bases and J by 1 base, and 4 bases separated the two germline ends. This CDR3 has 12 amino acids. Germline assignment: CDR1 MNHEY and CDR2 SVGAGI.